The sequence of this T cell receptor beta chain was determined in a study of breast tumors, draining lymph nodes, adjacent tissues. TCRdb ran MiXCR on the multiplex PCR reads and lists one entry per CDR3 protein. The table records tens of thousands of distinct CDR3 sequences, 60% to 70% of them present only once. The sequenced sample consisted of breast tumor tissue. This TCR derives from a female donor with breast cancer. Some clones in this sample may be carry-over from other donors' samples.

CDR3: CASRSTRRTTRIDGTTIYF. The CDR3 nucleotides are TGTGCCAGCAGATCCACTCGACGGACAACACGAATTGACGGTACCACCATATATTTT. The chain employs TRBV6-5 and TRBJ1-3, with D perhaps TRBD1 (5 bases). The CDR3 totals 19 residues. Trimming shortened V by 6 bases and J by 9 bases, and 33 bases separated the two germline ends. Germline V gene lookup returns CDR1 MNHEY and CDR2 SVGAGI.